Here is one T cell receptor (beta chain) with its context. Stated time point: pre-sensitization, week 0. The sample's treatment: therapeutic diphenylcyclopropenone sensitization with weekly scalp DPC. CDR1 SGHTA and CDR2 FQGNSA come from the germline V gene. CDR3 length: 15 residues. V dropped 1 base and J dropped 0; count of bases not matched to a gene: 1. The record originates from a study of human T cells and chemical hapten exposure. Looking at the study overall: Researchers reported sensitizing a 2 cm by 2 cm upper inner arm skin site with 2% DPC.

One entry per CDR3 protein results from TCRdb running MiXCR on the RACE reads. The sample lists around 350,000 distinct CDR3 sequences, 4.5% to 7% occurring once. The sample consisted of whole blood, taken in connection with sensitization to the hapten diphenylcyclopropenone (DPC). The receptor was derived from a woman between 18 and 29 years old with alopecia areata. Some clones in this sample may be carry-over from other donors' samples. The rearrangement links TRBV7-2 to TRBJ2-3; 7 bases match TRBD2. The CDR3 is CASSLERGSTDTQYF. CDR3 nucleotides: TGTGCCAGCAGCTTAGAGCGGGGAAGCACAGATACGCAGTATTTT.